This TCR beta chain is from a study of blood T cell repertoires in COVID-19. Study-level information: In each case, the material was cDNA or gDNA derived from T cells, B-cell-depleted T cells, or PBMCs.

Authors' analysis steps: Nucleated cell counts were estimated from reference gene primer amplification. TCRdb's copy holds only in-frame clones and misses some; the assay was immunoSEQ multiplex PCR. The V and J calls and the clone size are those of that table, but D and trimming were determined from the DNA. Of 200,000 to 250,000 clones in the sample, around 84% were seen once. This clone was seen many times. This CDR3 region has 15 residues. With V trimmed by 0 bases and J by 10 bases, 3 bases remained unmatched. Per the germline V gene, CDR1 is SGDLS and CDR2 is YYNGEE. The clonotype comes from a human donor in a cohort sampled during active COVID-19. The sample consisted of peripheral blood. The chain joins TRBV9 to TRBJ1-6, with 11 positions matching TRBD1. CDR3 protein: CASSVAGTGGSPLHF. For the CDR3, the DNA is TGTGCCAGCAGCGTAGCTGGGACAGGGGGGTCACCCCTCCACTTT.